These T cell receptor beta chains were read from a single sample in a study of CD8 T cells in ankylosing spondylitis. TCRdb re-analysed the 5' RACE reads in MiXCR, keeping a single row per CDR3 protein. The profile covers about 220,000 distinct CDR3 sequences, with around 20% appearing a single time and roughly 46% taken by the ten largest. Sample: blood, either unsorted or a sorted T cell fraction (not recorded which). These receptors originate from a male donor with ankylosing spondylitis. CDR3s include the opening cysteine and the closing phenylalanine or tryptophan. D genes are given only for firm matches. Size values are once, few and many counts, or a class for expanded clones, and some rows have none.

v_gene: TRBV12-3/TRBV12-4
abundance: few
j_gene: TRBJ2-6
d_gene: -
CDR3aa: CASRGPHSGANVLTF
CDR3nt: TGTGCCAGCAGGGGTCCACACTCTGGGGCCAACGTCCTGACTTTC

v_gene: TRBV19
abundance: few
j_gene: TRBJ1-1
d_gene: TRBD1
CDR3aa: CASQGQGNTEAFF
CDR3nt: TGTGCCAGCCAGGGACAGGGGAACACTGAAGCTTTCTTT

v_gene: TRBV14
abundance: -
j_gene: TRBJ2-5
d_gene: -
CDR3aa: CASSQDPVRPQETQYF
CDR3nt: TGTGCCAGCAGCCAAGACCCCGTCAGGCCCCAAGAGACCCAGTACTTC

v_gene: TRBV7-3
abundance: -
j_gene: TRBJ2-2
d_gene: -
CDR3aa: CASSIPPGGELFF
CDR3nt: TGTGCCAGCAGCATCCCTCCCGGCGGGGAGCTGTTTTTT

v_gene: TRBV2
abundance: -
j_gene: TRBJ2-1
d_gene: TRBD2
CDR3aa: CASSEDGTSGNNEQFF
CDR3nt: TGTGCCAGCAGTGAAGATGGAACTAGCGGGAATAATGAGCAGTTCTTC

v_gene: TRBV11-2
abundance: many
j_gene: TRBJ2-2
d_gene: TRBD1
CDR3aa: CASSHYRGLGGELFF
CDR3nt: TGTGCCAGCAGCCACTACAGGGGGCTAGGCGGGGAGCTGTTTTTT

v_gene: TRBV5-1
abundance: few
j_gene: TRBJ2-1
d_gene: -
CDR3aa: CASSLGPETEQFF
CDR3nt: TGCGCCAGCAGCTTAGGGCCCGAGACAGAGCAGTTCTTC

v_gene: TRBV4-1
abundance: few
j_gene: TRBJ2-7
d_gene: -
CDR3aa: CASSQGRQQSYEQYF
CDR3nt: TGCGCCAGCAGCCAAGGGCGGCAGCAATCCTACGAGCAGTACTTC

v_gene: TRBV25-1
abundance: -
j_gene: TRBJ2-1
d_gene: -
CDR3aa: CASRDSSSSLGNEQFF
CDR3nt: TGTGCCAGCCGCGACAGTTCCTCGAGCTTGGGCAATGAGCAGTTCTTC

v_gene: TRBV27
abundance: many
j_gene: TRBJ2-2
d_gene: -
CDR3aa: CASSFLGWSSASTGELFF
CDR3nt: TGTGCCAGCAGTTTTTTGGGGTGGTCGAGTGCTTCCACCGGGGAGCTGTTTTTT

v_gene: TRBV6-2/TRBV6-3
abundance: -
j_gene: TRBJ2-7
d_gene: TRBD1
CDR3aa: CASRSPAGGGYEQYF
CDR3nt: TGTGCCAGCAGGAGCCCGGCAGGGGGTGGCTACGAGCAGTACTTC

v_gene: TRBV27
abundance: few
j_gene: TRBJ2-7
d_gene: -
CDR3aa: CASSLLASLGEQYF
CDR3nt: TGTGCCAGCAGTTTATTGGCCAGTCTGGGGGAGCAGTACTTC

v_gene: TRBV6-1
abundance: -
j_gene: TRBJ2-2
d_gene: TRBD2
CDR3aa: CASSPGTSLTAGELFF
CDR3nt: TGTGCCAGCAGTCCGGGGACTAGCCTTACCGCCGGGGAGCTGTTTTTT

v_gene: TRBV27
abundance: -
j_gene: TRBJ2-1
d_gene: TRBD2
CDR3aa: CASSYLPGLAGVDNEQFF
CDR3nt: TGTGCCAGCAGTTATCTACCGGGACTAGCGGGAGTTGACAATGAGCAGTTCTTC

v_gene: TRBV12-5
abundance: few
j_gene: TRBJ2-2
d_gene: -
CDR3aa: CASGLLFGGGTGELFF
CDR3nt: TGTGCTAGTGGTTTGCTTTTTGGAGGGGGCACCGGGGAGCTGTTTTTT

v_gene: TRBV24-1
abundance: -
j_gene: TRBJ2-1
d_gene: -
CDR3aa: CATSDRQEFPGEQFF
CDR3nt: TGTGCCACCAGTGACCGACAGGAATTCCCAGGTGAGCAGTTCTTC

v_gene: TRBV4-1
abundance: -
j_gene: TRBJ2-2
d_gene: -
CDR3aa: CASSQPTGPGELFF
CDR3nt: TGCGCCAGCAGCCAACCCACAGGGCCCGGGGAGCTGTTTTTT

v_gene: TRBV7-9
abundance: few
j_gene: TRBJ2-7
d_gene: -
CDR3aa: CASSHGGSDEQYF
CDR3nt: TGTGCCAGCAGCCACGGGGGTTCCGACGAGCAGTACTTC

v_gene: TRBV6-1
abundance: -
j_gene: TRBJ2-7
d_gene: TRBD2
CDR3aa: CASSPPGVAGALPYYEQYF
CDR3nt: TGTGCCAGCAGTCCACCCGGGGTAGCGGGAGCGCTTCCCTACTACGAGCAGTACTTC

v_gene: TRBV5-6
abundance: -
j_gene: TRBJ2-5
d_gene: TRBD1
CDR3aa: CASSLGTGLLGETQYF
CDR3nt: TGTGCCAGCAGCCTCGGGACAGGGCTTCTCGGAGAGACCCAGTACTTC

v_gene: TRBV4-3
abundance: few
j_gene: TRBJ2-7
d_gene: TRBD2
CDR3aa: CASSQDTSGSYEQYF
CDR3nt: TGCGCCAGCAGCCAAGATACTAGCGGGAGCTACGAGCAGTACTTC

v_gene: TRBV3-1
abundance: -
j_gene: TRBJ2-2
d_gene: -
CDR3aa: CASSPGGTNTGELFF
CDR3nt: TGTGCCAGCAGCCCGGGGGGCACGAACACCGGGGAGCTGTTTTTT

v_gene: TRBV12-3/TRBV12-4
abundance: -
j_gene: TRBJ1-2
d_gene: -
CDR3aa: CASSFVGLYGYTF
CDR3nt: TGTGCCAGCAGTTTCGTTGGACTTTATGGCTACACCTTC

v_gene: TRBV6-2/TRBV6-3
abundance: few
j_gene: TRBJ2-7
d_gene: -
CDR3aa: CATVGPFGVYEQYF
CDR3nt: TGTGCCACCGTCGGACCCTTCGGGGTCTACGAGCAGTACTTC

v_gene: TRBV12-3/TRBV12-4
abundance: few
j_gene: TRBJ1-2
d_gene: -
CDR3aa: CASSAGQGHGYTF
CDR3nt: TGTGCCAGCTCAGCCGGTCAAGGCCATGGCTACACCTTC

v_gene: TRBV4-2
abundance: few
j_gene: TRBJ2-3
d_gene: TRBD2
CDR3aa: CASSQVLAGPTDTQYF
CDR3nt: TGTGCCAGCAGCCAAGTCCTAGCGGGTCCCACAGATACGCAGTATTTT

v_gene: TRBV21-1
abundance: few
j_gene: TRBJ2-3
d_gene: -
CDR3aa: CASSKTSGRDTQYF
CDR3nt: TGTGCCAGCAGCAAGACTAGCGGGAGAGATACGCAGTATTTT

v_gene: TRBV5-1
abundance: -
j_gene: TRBJ1-1
d_gene: -
CDR3aa: CASTESLNTEAFF
CDR3nt: TGCGCCAGCACGGAAAGCTTGAACACTGAAGCTTTCTTT

v_gene: TRBV9
abundance: -
j_gene: TRBJ1-2
d_gene: -
CDR3aa: CASSDTASRYYGYTF
CDR3nt: TGTGCCAGCAGCGATACAGCTAGCCGGTACTATGGCTACACCTTC

v_gene: TRBV7-6
abundance: -
j_gene: TRBJ2-1
d_gene: TRBD2
CDR3aa: CASSPPGLEPNEQFF
CDR3nt: TGTGCCAGCAGCCCGCCGGGACTAGAGCCCAATGAGCAGTTCTTC

v_gene: TRBV27
abundance: -
j_gene: TRBJ2-5
d_gene: TRBD1
CDR3aa: CASTRTGDQETQYF
CDR3nt: TGTGCCAGCACCAGGACAGGGGACCAAGAGACCCAGTACTTC

v_gene: TRBV20-1
abundance: -
j_gene: TRBJ2-7
d_gene: TRBD2
CDR3aa: CSAYPSGSDEQYF
CDR3nt: TGCAGTGCTTACCCTAGCGGGAGCGACGAGCAGTACTTC

v_gene: TRBV4-1
abundance: -
j_gene: TRBJ2-5
d_gene: TRBD2
CDR3aa: CASSQEFAGGETQYF
CDR3nt: TGCGCCAGCAGCCAAGAATTTGCGGGGGGAGAGACCCAGTACTTC

v_gene: TRBV12-3/TRBV12-4
abundance: -
j_gene: TRBJ2-1
d_gene: TRBD1
CDR3aa: CASSLQGDNEQFF
CDR3nt: TGTGCCAGCAGTCTACAGGGGGACAATGAGCAGTTCTTC

v_gene: TRBV27
abundance: -
j_gene: TRBJ2-7
d_gene: -
CDR3aa: CASSEEAGTSYEQYF
CDR3nt: TGTGCCAGCAGCGAGGAAGCGGGCACCTCCTACGAGCAGTACTTC

v_gene: TRBV7-7
abundance: few
j_gene: TRBJ2-5
d_gene: -
CDR3aa: CASSLGPYQETQYF
CDR3nt: TGTGCTAGCAGCTTAGGCCCGTACCAAGAGACCCAGTACTTC

v_gene: TRBV11-3
abundance: -
j_gene: TRBJ2-1
d_gene: TRBD2
CDR3aa: CASSSLVGGLAGASSYNEQFF
CDR3nt: TGTGCCAGCAGCTCCCTAGTTGGGGGACTAGCGGGAGCAAGCTCCTACAATGAGCAGTTCTTC

v_gene: TRBV6-2/TRBV6-3
abundance: -
j_gene: TRBJ2-1
d_gene: TRBD2
CDR3aa: CASSIGTSAREYDEQFF
CDR3nt: TGTGCCAGCAGCATCGGGACTAGCGCCCGTGAGTACGATGAGCAGTTCTTC

v_gene: TRBV27
abundance: -
j_gene: TRBJ2-1
d_gene: TRBD2
CDR3aa: CASSSGLGLNNEQFF
CDR3nt: TGTGCCAGCAGTTCCGGACTAGGGCTTAACAATGAGCAGTTCTTC

v_gene: TRBV27
abundance: -
j_gene: TRBJ2-7
d_gene: -
CDR3aa: CASSLSPTNEQYF
CDR3nt: TGTGCCAGCAGTTTATCCCCGACCAACGAGCAGTACTTC

v_gene: TRBV2
abundance: -
j_gene: TRBJ1-1
d_gene: -
CDR3aa: CASNGEGVGDTEAFF
CDR3nt: TGTGCCAGCAACGGAGAGGGGGTAGGGGACACTGAAGCTTTCTTT

v_gene: TRBV5-1
abundance: -
j_gene: TRBJ2-7
d_gene: TRBD1
CDR3aa: CASSPGTGTVYEQYF
CDR3nt: TGCGCCAGCAGCCCGGGGACAGGGACCGTCTACGAGCAGTACTTC

v_gene: TRBV4-1
abundance: few
j_gene: TRBJ2-1
d_gene: -
CDR3aa: CASSQESGTYNEQFF
CDR3nt: TGCGCCAGCAGCCAAGAGTCAGGCACCTACAATGAGCAGTTCTTC

v_gene: TRBV20-1
abundance: few
j_gene: TRBJ2-1
d_gene: TRBD2
CDR3aa: CSARDMTSGLNEQFF
CDR3nt: TGCAGTGCTAGAGATATGACTAGCGGGCTGAATGAGCAGTTCTTC

v_gene: TRBV5-1
abundance: few
j_gene: TRBJ1-1
d_gene: TRBD1
CDR3aa: CASSLRRGQLGEAFF
CDR3nt: TGCGCCAGCAGCTTGCGTAGGGGGCAATTGGGTGAAGCTTTCTTT

v_gene: TRBV4-1
abundance: -
j_gene: TRBJ2-7
d_gene: TRBD1
CDR3aa: CASSQDISGQAYEQYF
CDR3nt: TGCGCCAGCAGCCAAGATATCTCCGGACAGGCCTACGAGCAGTACTTC

v_gene: TRBV7-9
abundance: few
j_gene: TRBJ2-2
d_gene: -
CDR3aa: CASSLAGITGELFF
CDR3nt: TGTGCCAGCAGCTTAGCGGGGATTACCGGGGAGCTGTTTTTT

v_gene: TRBV7-9
abundance: few
j_gene: TRBJ1-6
d_gene: TRBD1
CDR3aa: CASREDREDSPLHF
CDR3nt: TGTGCCAGCAGGGAAGACAGGGAGGATTCACCCCTCCACTTT

v_gene: TRBV5-4
abundance: few
j_gene: TRBJ2-3
d_gene: TRBD2
CDR3aa: CASSDTVGLAVTDTQYF
CDR3nt: TGTGCCAGCAGCGATACCGTGGGACTAGCGGTCACAGATACGCAGTATTTT

v_gene: TRBV6-4
abundance: few
j_gene: TRBJ1-1
d_gene: -
CDR3aa: CANMTASSGGEMNTEAFF
CDR3nt: TGTGCCAATATGACAGCATCCTCGGGGGGAGAAATGAACACTGAAGCTTTCTTT

v_gene: TRBV6-5
abundance: many
j_gene: TRBJ1-1
d_gene: -
CDR3aa: CASSYGIEAFF
CDR3nt: TGTGCCAGCAGTTACGGGATTGAAGCTTTCTTT

v_gene: TRBV6-6
abundance: many
j_gene: TRBJ2-1
d_gene: TRBD2
CDR3aa: CASSLLAGENEQFF
CDR3nt: TGTGCCAGCAGTTTACTAGCGGGAGAAAATGAGCAGTTCTTC

v_gene: TRBV9
abundance: few
j_gene: TRBJ1-2
d_gene: -
CDR3aa: CASSVGAGYGYTF
CDR3nt: TGTGCCAGCAGCGTAGGGGCAGGTTATGGCTACACCTTC

v_gene: TRBV5-1
abundance: -
j_gene: TRBJ2-1
d_gene: -
CDR3aa: CASSLETGRGYNEQFF
CDR3nt: TGCGCCAGCAGCTTGGAAACTGGGAGAGGCTACAATGAGCAGTTCTTC